The 3 T cell receptor beta chains below come from one sample, sequenced in a study of T cell responses to AZD1222 COVID-19 vaccine. The table came from immunoSEQ multiplex PCR; TCRdb's copy has only in-frame clones and leaves some out. The data hold some 16,000 clones, with around four fifths observed a single time. Sequences were derived from peripheral blood, sampled 28 days after the second AZD1222 dose. The receptors were gathered from an adult who received the AZD1222 COVID-19 vaccine.

The chain couples TRBV12-3 or TRBV12-4 to TRBJ1-4; D is ambiguous. The V gene lost 2 bases and the J gene lost 8 bases, with 3 bases spanning the gap. CDR3 length equals 11 residues. CDR3 DNA sequence: TGTGCCAGCAGTTTATGGGAAAAACTGTTTTTT. Translating it yields CASSLWEKLFF.

This rearrangement joins TRBV28 to TRBJ1-2; a possible D gene is TRBD1 (5 bases). From germline, CDR1 is MDHEN and CDR2 SYDVKM. The CDR3 totals 16 residues. The V end was cut by 2 bases, the J end by 8 bases, with 21 bases between. CDR3 nucleotide sequence: TGTGCCAGCAGTTTAGGGTCGGCCCAGGGTTATTGGGGCTACACCTTC. Its protein is CASSLGSAQGYWGYTF.

The chain employs TRBV12-2 and TRBJ1-5. TRBV12-2 is a pseudogene segment. The CDR3 has 15 residues. This CDR3 reads CASRPLLGSNQPQHF. Here the CDR3 DNA reads TGTGCAAGTCGCCCTCTCTTAGGGAGCAATCAGCCCCAGCATTTT.